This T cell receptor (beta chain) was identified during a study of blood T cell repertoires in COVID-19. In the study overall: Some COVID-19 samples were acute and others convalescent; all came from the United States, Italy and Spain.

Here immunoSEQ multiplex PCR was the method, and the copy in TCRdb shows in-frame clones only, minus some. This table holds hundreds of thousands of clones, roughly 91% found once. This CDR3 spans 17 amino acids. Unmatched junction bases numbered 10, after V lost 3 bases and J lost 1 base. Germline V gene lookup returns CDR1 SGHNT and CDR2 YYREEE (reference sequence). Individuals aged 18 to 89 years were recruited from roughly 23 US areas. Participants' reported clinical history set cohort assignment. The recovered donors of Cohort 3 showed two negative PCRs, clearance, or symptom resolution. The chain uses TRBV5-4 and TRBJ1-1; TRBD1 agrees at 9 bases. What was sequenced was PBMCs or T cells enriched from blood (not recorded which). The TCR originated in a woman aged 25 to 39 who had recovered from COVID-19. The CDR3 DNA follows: TGTGCCAGCAGCTCCGAGCCCGACAGGGGGTGGAACACTGAAGCTTTCTTT. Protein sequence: CASSSEPDRGWNTEAFF.